The 27 T cell receptor beta chains below were found in one sample sequenced in a study of STAT3 mutations in large granular lymphocyte leukemia. Study-level points and caveats: In T-cell large granular lymphocyte leukemia, about half of patients showed multiple immunodominant subclonotypes.

Their antigen targets remain unknown. The table came from immunoSEQ multiplex PCR; TCRdb's copy has only in-frame clones and leaves some out. The sample carries 9,500 to 15,000 clones, about 76% recorded once. The sequencing sample was made of peripheral blood mononuclear cells. Source of these receptors: a man aged 55 to 69 with T-cell large granular lymphocyte leukemia. Some clones in this sample may be carry-over from other donors' samples.

The chain uses TRBV7-2 and TRBJ2-7; D possibly corresponds to TRBD2 (5 bases). The CDR3 runs to 13 residues. Germline CDR1 SGHTA, CDR2 FQGNSA. V lost 0 bases to trimming and J lost 3 bases, with 6 bases between them. The CDR3 DNA follows: TGTGCCAGCAGCTTAGCCGGGATCTACGAGCAGTACTTC. This sequence encodes CASSLAGIYEQYF.

The chain combines TRBV5-1 with TRBJ2-2, with 9 bases identical to TRBD1. The V and J ends lost 4 bases and 5 bases, in that order; junction bases with no gene match: 6. The CDR3 loop spans 15 amino acids. Germline CDR1 SGHRS, CDR2 YFSETQ. The CDR3 DNA reads as TGCGCCAGCAGCCGGGGACAGGGAAATACCGGGGAGCTGTTTTTT. It translates to CASSRGQGNTGELFF.

This clone was picked up one time. The rearrangement links TRBV5-4 to TRBJ1-5, with TRBD1 matching 12 bases. V lost 2 bases and J lost 0; bases outside the gene matches: 9. Germline V gene data show CDR1 as SGHNT and CDR2 as YYREEE (reference sequence). CDR3 length equals 19 residues. In nucleotides, the CDR3 is TGTGCCAGCAGCTTTACCGGGACAGGGGGCGAAGATAGCAATCAGCCCCAGCATTTT. This gives the protein CASSFTGTGGEDSNQPQHF.

This clone was seen a few times. The V and J genes are TRBV6-5 and TRBJ1-2, with D unresolved. Per germline, CDR1 MNHEY and CDR2 SVGAGI. The V gene lost 7 bases and the J gene lost 4 bases, with 7 bases spanning the gap. This CDR3 contains 11 residues. DNA for the CDR3: TGTGCCAGCAAGGGCGGCTATGGCTACACCTTC. It specifies CASKGGYGYTF.

The chain combines TRBV6-4 with TRBJ2-1; 7 bases match TRBD2. Germline loops: CDR1 MRHNA, CDR2 SNTAGT. V was clipped by 3 bases and J by 7 bases; unmatched bases: 6. CDR3 length: 14 amino acids. The CDR3 coding sequence is TGTGCCAGCAGTGAAGAAGCGGGAAATAATGAGCAGTTCTTC. Its protein is CASSEEAGNNEQFF.

V and J are TRBV30 and TRBJ1-3; the D is unclear. CDR3 length: 14 amino acids. Germline V lookup: CDR1 GTSNPN, CDR2 SVGIG (reference sequence). Trimming left V 3 bases short and J 0 bases short, with 9 bases between. The CDR3 DNA sequence: TGTGCCTGGAGAAATGCAGTCTCTGGAAACACCATATATTTT. It translates to CAWRNAVSGNTIYF.

The gene calls are TRBV5-6 and TRBJ1-2; 7 nucleotides match TRBD1. Germline V gene data show CDR1 as SGHDT and CDR2 as YYEEEE. J was trimmed by 5 bases and V by 2 bases; bases with no gene match: 9. This CDR3 has 15 amino acids. CDR3 coding DNA: TGTGCCAGCAGCTTAACTGGGACAGTAGCTTATGGCTACACCTTC. It is translated as CASSLTGTVAYGYTF.

The V call is TRBV30, the J call TRBJ2-7; tentative D call: TRBD2 (5 bases). Per the germline V gene, CDR1 is GTSNPN and CDR2 is SVGIG (reference sequence). The V and J ends lost 1 base and 5 bases respectively, with 9 bases between them. This CDR3 region has 12 residues. Here the CDR3 DNA reads TGTGCCTGGAGTGGACTACAAAACGAGCAGTACTTC. This sequence encodes CAWSGLQNEQYF.

This clone was observed a handful of times. V and J are TRBV5-4 and TRBJ1-2; 7 positions agree with TRBD1. V lost 4 bases, J lost 7 bases, and 7 bases stayed unmatched. Germline loops: CDR1 SGHNT, CDR2 YYREEE (reference sequence). The CDR3 extends over 13 amino acids. The CDR3 DNA follows: TGTGCCAGCAGCATTCCTGACAGGGTTGGCTACACCTTC. Its protein is CASSIPDRVGYTF.

The chain links TRBV2 to TRBJ2-7, with TRBD1 matching 9 bases. The trim removed 8 bases at V and 3 bases at J, leaving 2 bases unmatched. CDR3 length: 12 residues. The germline V gene encodes CDR1 SNHLY and CDR2 FYNNEI. This chain's CDR3 is CASRDRDYEQYF. The CDR3, as DNA: TGTGCCAGCCGGGACAGGGACTACGAGCAGTACTTC.

The chain employs TRBV4-1 and TRBJ2-3; 9 nucleotides line up with TRBD2. Germline CDR1 and CDR2: MGHRA and YSYEKL. The CDR3 is made up of 15 amino acids. Trimming at V came to 0 bases and at J to 6 bases, leaving 4 bases not matched to a gene. The CDR3 is CASSQELAGLDTQYF. The CDR3 bases are TGCGCCAGCAGCCAAGAACTAGCGGGTTTGGATACGCAGTATTTT.

The chain employs TRBV5-1 and TRBJ2-3; 9 bases are shared with TRBD1. Per the germline V gene, CDR1 is SGHRS and CDR2 is YFSETQ. The CDR3 runs to 15 residues. With 4 bases clipped from V and 5 bases from J, the junction kept 8 bases outside the gene matches. CDR3 nucleotide sequence: TGCGCCAGCAGCATTACAGGGGGCGCGGGAGATACGCAGTATTTT. This encodes CASSITGGAGDTQYF.

V gene TRBV7-9 combines with J gene TRBJ2-5; D is uncertain. Germline V gene sequence: CDR1 SEHNR, CDR2 FQNEAQ (reference sequence). There are 13 residues in the CDR3. V lost 1 base, J lost 2 bases, and 5 bases lay in between. The CDR3 loop is CASSLDTQETQYF. CDR3 nucleotides: TGTGCCAGCAGCTTAGACACGCAAGAGACCCAGTACTTC.

The chain joins TRBV29-1 to TRBJ1-2, with D unclear. CDR3 length: 15 residues. V lost 3 bases, J lost 4 bases, and 18 bases lay in between. Per germline, CDR1 SQVTM and CDR2 ANQGSEA. The DNA of the CDR3 is TGCAGCGTTGAGGTGTCTAGGCGGTCAGGCTATGGCTACACCTTC. Amino acids: CSVEVSRRSGYGYTF.

This clone was counted between two and nine times. V is TRBV7-9 and J is TRBJ2-2; a weak D match, TRBD1 (5 bases). With 5 bases removed from V and 2 bases from J, the gap between germline ends came to 18 bases. Germline V CDR1 and CDR2: SEHNR, FQNEAQ (reference sequence). This CDR3 is built from 17 residues. CDR3: CASSPRRGQLNTGELFF. In nucleotides, the CDR3 is TGTGCCAGCAGCCCTCGTAGGGGCCAGCTAAACACCGGGGAGCTGTTTTTT.

The CDR3 DNA follows: TGTGCCAGCAGTTTTCGGGGCTTGAACACTGAAGCTTTCTTT. Protein sequence: CASSFRGLNTEAFF. The chain uses TRBV27 and TRBJ1-1, with D possibly TRBD1 on 5 matching bases. V shed 3 bases and J shed 0 bases, with 8 bases lying between them. This CDR3 contains 14 residues. Germline V gene data show CDR1 as MNHEY and CDR2 as SMNVEV (reference sequence).

This chain connects TRBV5-5 to TRBJ2-2; 7 nucleotides agree with TRBD1. Germline V gives CDR1 SGHKS, CDR2 YYEKEE (reference sequence). Trimming cost V 1 base and J 6 bases; bases outside gene matches: 9. The CDR3 loop spans 16 amino acids. CDR3 loop: CASSLMGTVRAGELFF. CDR3 in DNA: TGTGCCAGCAGCTTGATGGGGACAGTCCGCGCCGGGGAGCTGTTTTTT. The variable domain in full, with the rest retrieved from reference TRBV5-5 and TRBJ2-2, is DAGVTQSPTHLIKTRGQQVTLRCSPISGHKSVSWYQQVLGQGPQFIFQYYEKEERGRGNFPDRFSARQFPNYSSELNVNALLLGDSALYLCASSLMGTVRAGELFFGEGSRLTVL.

This clone was seen a few times. V usage is TRBV18 and J usage is TRBJ1-5; no firm D call. Per the germline V gene, CDR1 is KGHSH and CDR2 is LQKENI. This CDR3 spans 14 amino acids. V was pared by 3 bases and J by 5 bases, with 11 bases between. This chain's CDR3 is CASSPLRGHQPQHF. The CDR3 region has the DNA TGTGCCAGCTCACCCCTGAGAGGGCATCAGCCCCAGCATTTT.

The chain combines TRBV30 with TRBJ1-1; D possibly corresponds to TRBD1 (5 bases). The V and J ends lost 3 bases and 3 bases respectively, with 11 bases between them. There are 13 residues in the CDR3. Germline CDR1 GTSNPN, CDR2 SVGIG (reference sequence). The CDR3 DNA reads as TGTGCCTGGAGGATCAGGGTGGACACTGAAGCTTTCTTT. This gives the protein CAWRIRVDTEAFF.

The rearrangement joins TRBV18 to TRBJ2-2; a weak D match, TRBD1 (6 bases). The germline CDR1 and CDR2 sequences are KGHSH and LQKENI. CDR3 length equals 12 residues. Trimming left V 8 bases short and J 3 bases short, with 7 bases between. DNA of the CDR3: TGTGCCAGCCACAGGGACACCGGGGAGCTGTTTTTT. Translated: CASHRDTGELFF.

This clone showed up just once. This chain links TRBV27 with TRBJ2-7; 8 bases are shared with TRBD1. The CDR3 is 13 residues long. The germline V gene encodes CDR1 MNHEY and CDR2 SMNVEV (reference sequence). Trimming at V came to 3 bases and at J to 6 bases, leaving 4 bases not matched to a gene. CDR3 DNA sequence: TGTGCCAGCAGTTTTCCAGACAGGGGCGAGCAGTACTTC. Translated, it gives CASSFPDRGEQYF.

The chain has TRBV4-1 and TRBJ1-1; D unclear. V was shortened by 1 base and J by 0 bases, with 18 bases between the two germline ends. This CDR3 is built from 18 residues. Germline V gene sequence: CDR1 MGHRA, CDR2 YSYEKL. The chain's CDR3 is CASSQAQTRPALNTEAFF. The CDR3 DNA follows: TGCGCCAGCAGCCAAGCCCAAACCAGACCGGCTTTGAACACTGAAGCTTTCTTT.

The chain has TRBV4-1 and TRBJ2-7, with a weak D call TRBD1 (6 bases). The CDR3 is 13 amino acids. CDR1 is MGHRA and CDR2 is YSYEKL in the germline V gene. V was shortened by 1 base and J by 4 bases, with 8 bases between the two germline ends. CDR3 loop: CASSQVQGYEQYF. The DNA for the CDR3 is TGCGCCAGCAGCCAAGTACAGGGTTACGAGCAGTACTTC.

This chain connects TRBV11-2 to TRBJ1-5, with D uncertain. V gave up 0 bases and J gave up 7 bases, with 7 bases separating them. This CDR3 region has 13 residues. CDR1 and CDR2 from the germline V gene are SGHAT and FQNNGV. CDR3 DNA sequence: TGTGCCAGCAGCTTAGATAGGTCCCAGCCCCAGCATTTT. As protein: CASSLDRSQPQHF.

The chain employs TRBV2 and TRBJ2-1; 9 bases match TRBD2. Germline CDR1 reads SNHLY; CDR2 reads FYNNEI. Trimming removed 4 bases from V and 8 bases from J; junction bases left unmatched: 6. The CDR3 runs to 14 residues. The CDR3 nucleotides read TGTGCCAGCAGTGGGGGACTAGCAAGATATGAGCAGTTCTTC. Encoded protein: CASSGGLARYEQFF.

The chain links TRBV5-1 to TRBJ2-5; D is possibly TRBD1 or TRBD2 (5 bases each). This CDR3 is built from 14 residues. Germline values: CDR1 SGHRS, CDR2 YFSETQ. Trimming removed 4 bases at V and 4 bases at J, with 14 bases between. The CDR3 reads CASSPDSGGETQYF. The CDR3 coding sequence is TGCGCCAGCAGCCCGGACTCTGGGGGAGAGACCCAGTACTTC.

The chain is built from TRBV7-9 and TRBJ1-2, with unresolved D. The CDR3 consists of 14 residues. Germline V gene data show CDR1 as SEHNR and CDR2 as FQNEAQ (reference sequence). Between the trimmed V and J ends, which lost 0 bases and 0 bases, there was a span of 5 bases. CDR3 loop: CASSLAGSNYGYTF. The CDR3 DNA reads TGTGCCAGCAGCTTAGCGGGATCTAACTATGGCTACACCTTC.